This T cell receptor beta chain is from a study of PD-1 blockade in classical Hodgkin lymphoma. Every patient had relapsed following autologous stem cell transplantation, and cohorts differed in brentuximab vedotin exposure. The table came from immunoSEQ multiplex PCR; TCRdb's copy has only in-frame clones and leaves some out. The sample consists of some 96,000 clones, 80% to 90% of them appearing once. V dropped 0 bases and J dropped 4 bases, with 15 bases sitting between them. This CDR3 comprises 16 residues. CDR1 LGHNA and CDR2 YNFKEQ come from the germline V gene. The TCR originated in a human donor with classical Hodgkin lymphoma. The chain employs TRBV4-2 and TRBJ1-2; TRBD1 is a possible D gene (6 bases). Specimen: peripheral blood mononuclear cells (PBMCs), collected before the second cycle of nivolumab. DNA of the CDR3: TGTGCCAGCAGCCAAGAGGCCCAGGGGACCGTCTATGGCTACACCTTC. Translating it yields CASSQEAQGTVYGYTF.